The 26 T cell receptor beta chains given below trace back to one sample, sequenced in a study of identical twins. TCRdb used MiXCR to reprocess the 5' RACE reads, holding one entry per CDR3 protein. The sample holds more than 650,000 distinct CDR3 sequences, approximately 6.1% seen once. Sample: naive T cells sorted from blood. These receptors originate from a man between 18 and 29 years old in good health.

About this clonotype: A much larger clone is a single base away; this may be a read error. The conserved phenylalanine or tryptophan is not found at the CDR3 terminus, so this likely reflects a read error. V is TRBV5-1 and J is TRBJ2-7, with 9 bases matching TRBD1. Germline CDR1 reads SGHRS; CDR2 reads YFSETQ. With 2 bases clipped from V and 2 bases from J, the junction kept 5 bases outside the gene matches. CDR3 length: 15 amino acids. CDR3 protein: CASSLGTGKAYEQYL. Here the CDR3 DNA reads TGCGCCAGCAGCTTAGGGACAGGGAAAGCCTACGAGCAGTACCTC.

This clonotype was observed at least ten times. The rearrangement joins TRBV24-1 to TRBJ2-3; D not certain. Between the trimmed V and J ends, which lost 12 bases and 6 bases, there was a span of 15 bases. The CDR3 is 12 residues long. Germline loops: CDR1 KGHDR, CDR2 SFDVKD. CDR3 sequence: CAHQPTNDTQYF. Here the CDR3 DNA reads TGTGCCCACCAACCTACTAATGATACGCAGTATTTT.

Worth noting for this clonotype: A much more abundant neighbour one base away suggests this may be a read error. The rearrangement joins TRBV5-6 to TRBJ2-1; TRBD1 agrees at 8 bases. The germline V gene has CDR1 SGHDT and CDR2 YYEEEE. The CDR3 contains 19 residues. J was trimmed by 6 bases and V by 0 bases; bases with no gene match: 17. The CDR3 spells CASSLADRAATPEPNEQFF. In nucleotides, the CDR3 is TGTGCCAGCAGCTTGGCGGACAGGGCAGCTACCCCCGAACCCAATGAGCAGTTCTTC.

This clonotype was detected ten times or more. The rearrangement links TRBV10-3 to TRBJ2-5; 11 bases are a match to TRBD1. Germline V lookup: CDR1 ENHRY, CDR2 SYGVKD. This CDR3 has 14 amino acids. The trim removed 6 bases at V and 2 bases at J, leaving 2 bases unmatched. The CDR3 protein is CAIRGQGVQETQYF. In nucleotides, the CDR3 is TGTGCCATCAGGGGACAGGGGGTACAAGAGACCCAGTACTTC.

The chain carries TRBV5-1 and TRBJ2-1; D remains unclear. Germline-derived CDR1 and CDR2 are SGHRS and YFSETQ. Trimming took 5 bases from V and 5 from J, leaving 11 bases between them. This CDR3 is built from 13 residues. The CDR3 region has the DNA TGCGCCAGCAGAAAAGACGCCAACAATGAGCAGTTCTTC. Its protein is CASRKDANNEQFF.

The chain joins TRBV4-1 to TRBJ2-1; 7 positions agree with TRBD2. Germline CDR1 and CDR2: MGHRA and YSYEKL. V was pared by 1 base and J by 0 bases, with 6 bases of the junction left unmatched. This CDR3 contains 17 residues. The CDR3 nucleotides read TGCGCCAGCAGCCAAGGGGGGGGTTCGAGCTCCTACAATGAGCAGTTCTTC. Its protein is CASSQGGGSSSYNEQFF.

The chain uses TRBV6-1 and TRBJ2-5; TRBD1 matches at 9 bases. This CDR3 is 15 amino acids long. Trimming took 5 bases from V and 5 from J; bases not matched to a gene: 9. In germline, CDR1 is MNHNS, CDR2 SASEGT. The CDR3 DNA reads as TGTGCCAGCAGTCTTCTACAGGGGGCAAGCGAGACCCAGTACTTC. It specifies CASSLLQGASETQYF.

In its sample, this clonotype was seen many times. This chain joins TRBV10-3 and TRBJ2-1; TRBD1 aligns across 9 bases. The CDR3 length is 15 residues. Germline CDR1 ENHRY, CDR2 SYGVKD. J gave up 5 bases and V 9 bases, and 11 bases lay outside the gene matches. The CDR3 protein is CAIHSRDREDNEQFF. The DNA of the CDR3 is TGTGCCATTCACTCCCGGGACAGGGAAGACAATGAGCAGTTCTTC.

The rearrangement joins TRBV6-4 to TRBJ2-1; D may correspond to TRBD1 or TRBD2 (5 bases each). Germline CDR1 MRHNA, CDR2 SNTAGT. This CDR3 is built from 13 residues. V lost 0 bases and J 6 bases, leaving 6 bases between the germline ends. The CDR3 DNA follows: TGTGCCAGCAGTGACTCGGGGACCAATGAGCAGTTCTTC. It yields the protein CASSDSGTNEQFF.

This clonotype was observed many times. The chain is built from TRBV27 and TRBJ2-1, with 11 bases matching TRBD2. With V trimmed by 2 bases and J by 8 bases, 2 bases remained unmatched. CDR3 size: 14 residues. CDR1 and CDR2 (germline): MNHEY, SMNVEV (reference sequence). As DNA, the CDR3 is TGTGCCAGCAGTTTAATAGCGGGAGGGGATGAGCAGTTCTTC. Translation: CASSLIAGGDEQFF.

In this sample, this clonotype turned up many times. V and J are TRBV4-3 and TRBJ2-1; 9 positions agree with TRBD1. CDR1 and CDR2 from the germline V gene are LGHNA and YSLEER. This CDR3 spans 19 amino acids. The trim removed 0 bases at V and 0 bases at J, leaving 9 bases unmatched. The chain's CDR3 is CASSQDPDRGTFSYNEQFF. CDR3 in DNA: TGCGCCAGCAGCCAAGACCCGGACAGGGGCACGTTCTCCTACAATGAGCAGTTCTTC.

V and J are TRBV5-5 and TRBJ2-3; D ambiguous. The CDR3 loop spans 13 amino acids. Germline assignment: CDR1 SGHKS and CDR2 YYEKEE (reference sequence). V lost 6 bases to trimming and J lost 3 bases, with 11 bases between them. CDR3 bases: TGTGCCAGCAAGATCCCTTTTACAGATACGCAGTATTTT. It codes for CASKIPFTDTQYF.

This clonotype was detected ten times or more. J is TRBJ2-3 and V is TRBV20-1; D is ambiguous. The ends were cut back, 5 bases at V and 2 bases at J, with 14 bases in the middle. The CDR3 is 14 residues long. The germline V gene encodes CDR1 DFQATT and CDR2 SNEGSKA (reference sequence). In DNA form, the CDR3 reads TGCAGTGCTTCCTCCCCCGAGATCACAGATACGCAGTATTTT. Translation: CSASSPEITDTQYF.

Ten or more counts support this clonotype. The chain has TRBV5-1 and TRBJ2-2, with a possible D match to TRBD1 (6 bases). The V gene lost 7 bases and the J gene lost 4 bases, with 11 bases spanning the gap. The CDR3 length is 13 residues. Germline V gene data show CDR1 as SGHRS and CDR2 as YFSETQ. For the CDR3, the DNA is TGCGCCAGCCTACAGGGTACCACCGGGGAGCTGTTTTTT. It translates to CASLQGTTGELFF.

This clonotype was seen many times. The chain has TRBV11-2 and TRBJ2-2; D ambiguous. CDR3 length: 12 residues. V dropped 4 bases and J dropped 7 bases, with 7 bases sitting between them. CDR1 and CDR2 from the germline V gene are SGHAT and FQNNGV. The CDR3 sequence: CASSSRVGELFF. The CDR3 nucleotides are TGTGCCAGCAGCTCTAGAGTCGGGGAGCTGTTTTTT.

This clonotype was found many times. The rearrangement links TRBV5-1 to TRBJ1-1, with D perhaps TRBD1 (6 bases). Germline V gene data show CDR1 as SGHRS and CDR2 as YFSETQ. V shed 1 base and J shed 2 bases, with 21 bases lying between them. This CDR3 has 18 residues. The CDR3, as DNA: TGCGCCAGCAGCTTGTTGTCAGGGGCGCTTTTTATTAACACTGAAGCTTTCTTT. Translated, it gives CASSLLSGALFINTEAFF.

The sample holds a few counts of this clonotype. CDR3 DNA: TGTGCCAGCAGTTCTTACGGACAGGTTGGCGAGCAGTACTTC. The encoded protein is CASSSYGQVGEQYF. The chain employs TRBV27 and TRBJ2-7, with 7 bases aligning to TRBD1. There are 14 residues in the CDR3. Germline V gives CDR1 MNHEY, CDR2 SMNVEV (reference sequence). The J segment lost 6 bases and the V segment lost 4 bases, leaving 9 bases of the junction unmatched.

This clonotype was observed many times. The CDR3 is CASSLAIFYNSPLHF. The CDR3 bases are TGTGCCAGCAGCTTGGCAATCTTCTATAATTCACCCCTCCACTTT. The rearrangement uses TRBV5-5 and TRBJ1-6, with D hard to call. With 0 bases removed from V and 3 bases from J, the gap between germline ends came to 7 bases. Germline V gene data show CDR1 as SGHKS and CDR2 as YYEKEE (reference sequence). The CDR3 consists of 15 residues.

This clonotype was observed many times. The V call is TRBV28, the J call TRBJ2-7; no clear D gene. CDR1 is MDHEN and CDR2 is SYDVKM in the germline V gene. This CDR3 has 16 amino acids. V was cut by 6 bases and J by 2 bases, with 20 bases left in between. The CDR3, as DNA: TGTGCCAGCAGCACCGTAGTTTTTCGCCGGACCTACGAGCAGTACTTC. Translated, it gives CASSTVVFRRTYEQYF.

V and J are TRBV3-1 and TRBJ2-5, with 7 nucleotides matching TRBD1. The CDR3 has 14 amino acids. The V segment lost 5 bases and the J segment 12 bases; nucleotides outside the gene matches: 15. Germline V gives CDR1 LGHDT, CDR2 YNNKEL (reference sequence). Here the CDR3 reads CASSSNSGTAIKYF. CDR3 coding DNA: TGTGCCAGCAGCTCCAACTCCGGGACAGCTATCAAGTACTTC.

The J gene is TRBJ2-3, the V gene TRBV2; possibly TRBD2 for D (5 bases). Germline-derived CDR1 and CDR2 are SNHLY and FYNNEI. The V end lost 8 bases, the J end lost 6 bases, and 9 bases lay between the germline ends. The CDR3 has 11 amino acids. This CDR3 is CASFRRDTQYF. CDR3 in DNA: TGTGCCAGCTTCAGGAGGGATACGCAGTATTTT. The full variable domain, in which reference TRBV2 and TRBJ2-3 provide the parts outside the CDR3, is EPEVTQTPSHQVTQMGQEVILRCVPISNHLYFYWYRQILGQKVEFLVSFYNNEISEKSEIFDDQFSVERPDGSNFTLKIRSTKLEDSAMYFCASFRRDTQYFGPGTRLTVL.

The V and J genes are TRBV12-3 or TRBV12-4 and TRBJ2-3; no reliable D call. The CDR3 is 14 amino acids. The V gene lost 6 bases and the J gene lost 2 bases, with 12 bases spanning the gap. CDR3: CASSRLSYTDTQYF. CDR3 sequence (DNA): TGTGCCAGCAGCCGCCTTTCTTACACAGATACGCAGTATTTT.

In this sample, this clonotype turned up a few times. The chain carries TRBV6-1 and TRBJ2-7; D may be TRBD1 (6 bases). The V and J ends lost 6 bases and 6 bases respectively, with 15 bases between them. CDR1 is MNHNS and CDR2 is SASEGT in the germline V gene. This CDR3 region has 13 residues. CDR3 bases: TGTGCCAGCAGACCCATGGCCAGGGGCGAGCAGTACGTC. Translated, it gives CASRPMARGEQYV.

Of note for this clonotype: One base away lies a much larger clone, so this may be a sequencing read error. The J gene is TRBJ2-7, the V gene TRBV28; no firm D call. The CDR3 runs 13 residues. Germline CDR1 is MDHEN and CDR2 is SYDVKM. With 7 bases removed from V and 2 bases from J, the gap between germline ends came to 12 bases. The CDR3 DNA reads TGTGCCAGCAACCCGGGCCGGCCCTACGAGCAGTACTTC. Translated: CASNPGRPYEQYF.

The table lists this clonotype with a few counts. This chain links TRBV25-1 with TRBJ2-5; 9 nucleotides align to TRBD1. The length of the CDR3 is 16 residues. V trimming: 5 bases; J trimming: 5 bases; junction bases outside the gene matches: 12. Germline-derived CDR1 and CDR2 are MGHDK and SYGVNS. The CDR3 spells CASSPIIGTGQETQYF. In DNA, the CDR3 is TGTGCCAGCAGTCCCATAATCGGGACAGGGCAGGAGACCCAGTACTTC.

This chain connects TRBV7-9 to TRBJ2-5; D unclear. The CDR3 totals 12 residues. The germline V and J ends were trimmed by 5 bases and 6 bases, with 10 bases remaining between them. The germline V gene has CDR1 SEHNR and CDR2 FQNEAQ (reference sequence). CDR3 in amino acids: CASSPPMKTQYF. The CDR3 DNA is TGTGCCAGCAGCCCCCCCATGAAGACCCAGTACTTC.